A single sample gave rise to the 21 T cell receptor beta chains below, sequenced in a study of T cell changes during pregnancy in multiple sclerosis. Measured with immunoSEQ multiplex PCR; TCRdb has only the in-frame clones, and not every one. The sample shows about 40,000 clones, roughly 90% of them seen only once. The sample in question was CD8+ T cells from peripheral blood mononuclear cells, obtained in the first trimester of pregnancy. These TCRs come from a female donor with multiple sclerosis, enrolled in a pregnancy study.

The sample holds one count of this clone. The rearrangement joins TRBV7-6 to TRBJ2-1; D perhaps matches TRBD2 (5 bases). V lost 0 bases, J lost 5 bases, and 8 bases lay in between. The CDR3 covers 14 residues. CDR1 is SGHVS, CDR2 FNYEAQ, per germline. CDR3 region: CASSLAASHNEQFF. DNA of the CDR3: TGTGCCAGCAGCTTAGCGGCTAGCCACAATGAGCAGTTCTTC.

This clone has just one count. This rearrangement joins TRBV6-6 to TRBJ2-1, with D hard to call. Germline CDR1 is MNHNY and CDR2 is SVGAGI (reference sequence). The V end lost 2 bases, the J end lost 13 bases, and 12 bases lay between the germline ends. CDR3 size: 12 residues. CDR3 sequence: CASSYVRASQFF. CDR3 nucleotides: TGTGCCAGCAGTTACGTTCGAGCGAGCCAGTTCTTC.

The count of this clone is one. The chain uses TRBV7-9 and TRBJ2-6; TRBD2 might be the D (5 bases). Germline V gene lookup returns CDR1 SEHNR and CDR2 FQNEAQ (reference sequence). The V end lost 5 bases, the J end lost 2 bases, and 13 bases lay between the germline ends. The CDR3 consists of 16 residues. The CDR3 DNA reads TGTGCCAGCAGCCCCCCGGTCGGGGCTGGGGCCAACGTCCTGACTTTC. Protein sequence: CASSPPVGAGANVLTF.

The chain joins TRBV5-4 to TRBJ1-6; D might be TRBD1 (5 bases). Between the trimmed V and J ends, which lost 4 bases and 3 bases, there was a span of 20 bases. Germline CDR1 reads SGHNT; CDR2 reads YYREEE (reference sequence). The CDR3 is 18 residues long. The CDR3 coding sequence is TGTGCCAGCAGCACGGACGGGGGTACAGACTTCTATAATTCACCCCTCCACTTT. This gives the protein CASSTDGGTDFYNSPLHF.

The chain uses TRBV13 and TRBJ2-7; 8 nucleotides match TRBD1. The germline V gene encodes CDR1 PRHDT and CDR2 FYEKMQ (reference sequence). V lost 2 bases and J lost 6; bases outside the gene matches: 9. The CDR3 consists of 15 residues. CDR3 DNA: TGTGCCAGCAGCTTATGGGACAGGACGGGCCTCGAGCAGTACTTC. Translated, it gives CASSLWDRTGLEQYF.

V and J are TRBV2 and TRBJ2-7, with 8 bases fitting TRBD2. Germline V lookup: CDR1 SNHLY, CDR2 FYNNEI. V was pared by 7 bases and J by 6 bases, with 8 bases of the junction left unmatched. The CDR3 runs 13 residues. The CDR3 nucleotides read TGTGCCAGCAATGGACTAGCTCCTGGCGAGCAGTACTTC. Translated: CASNGLAPGEQYF.

This clone was detected once. V gene TRBV6-5 combines with J gene TRBJ1-2; D is perhaps TRBD1 (5 bases). V was pared by 5 bases and J by 2 bases, with 9 bases between. This CDR3 comprises 13 residues. Germline CDR1 MNHEY, CDR2 SVGAGI. The CDR3 coding sequence is TGTGCCAGCAGTCTGACAGTCAACTATGGCTACACCTTC. It codes for CASSLTVNYGYTF.

This clone appeared once. This chain links TRBV7-9 with TRBJ1-2; D not certain. V lost 1 base and J 14 bases, leaving 20 bases between the germline ends. The CDR3 is 14 residues long. Germline lookup yields CDR1 SEHNR and CDR2 FQNEAQ (reference sequence). CDR3 coding DNA: TGTGCCAGCAGCTTAGTAGTTGGCGGTTTAAGGCTAACCTTC. Translating gives CASSLVVGGLRLTF.

The chain joins TRBV6-1 to TRBJ2-3, with 9 bases matching TRBD2. Germline V lookup: CDR1 MNHNS, CDR2 SASEGT. V shed 0 bases and J 4 bases; nucleotides not matched to a gene: 2. The CDR3 is 15 residues long. The CDR3 is CASSEARGGADTQYF. CDR3 nucleotides: TGTGCCAGCAGTGAAGCGCGGGGGGGGGCAGATACGCAGTATTTT.

DNA for the CDR3: TGTGCCAGCAGCCAAGAGAAGGGGGGAGGGAACGAAAAACTGTTTTTT. Protein product: CASSQEKGGGNEKLFF. The V call is TRBV4-2, the J call TRBJ1-4; D perhaps matches TRBD1 (6 bases). Trimming removed 0 bases from V and 8 bases from J, with 16 bases in between. The CDR3 runs to 16 residues. Germline CDR1 LGHNA, CDR2 YNFKEQ.

V gene TRBV5-1 combines with J gene TRBJ2-5; 8 bases match TRBD2. This CDR3 spans 15 amino acids. Losses at the gene ends were 2 bases for V and 4 bases for J; bases not matched to a gene: 7. Germline CDR1 reads SGHRS; CDR2 reads YFSETQ. The CDR3 loop reads CASSFLPGGGETQYF. The CDR3 nucleotides are TGCGCCAGCAGCTTCCTCCCGGGGGGGGGAGAGACCCAGTACTTC.

DNA of the CDR3: TGTGCCAGCAGTCCCCGGGATTCCGAGCAGTACTTC. Its protein is CASSPRDSEQYF. This chain connects TRBV5-4 to TRBJ2-7, with D possibly matching TRBD2 (5 bases). V was cut by 5 bases and J by 6 bases, with 12 bases left in between. Germline V CDR1 and CDR2: SGHNT, YYREEE (reference sequence). The CDR3 is 12 residues long. The full variable domain, with the rest looked up from reference TRBV5-4 and TRBJ2-7, is ETGVTQSPTHLIKTRGQQVTLRCSSQSGHNTVSWYQQALGQGPQFIFQYYREEENGRGNFPPRFSGLQFPNYSSELNVNALELDDSALYLCASSPRDSEQYFGPGTRLTVT.

CDR3 coding DNA: TGCAGCGTTCGGGGGGGCTTCGGGGACACCATATATTTT. Protein product: CSVRGGFGDTIYF. This sequence joins TRBV29-1 and TRBJ1-3, with D possibly matching TRBD1 (6 bases). This CDR3 region has 13 residues. CDR1 SQVTM and CDR2 ANQGSEA come from the germline V gene. Trimming shortened V by 5 bases and J by 8 bases, and 16 bases separated the two germline ends.

The chain is built from TRBV6-1 and TRBJ2-1; 13 bases agree with TRBD2. Germline trimming cut 8 bases from V and 8 bases from J; bases unmatched to any gene: 9. Germline V gene lookup returns CDR1 MNHNS and CDR2 SASEGT. The CDR3 spans 15 residues. Here the CDR3 DNA reads TGTGCCAGCGGAGGAACTAGCGGGGGGGCCGATGAGCAGTTCTTC. Its protein is CASGGTSGGADEQFF.

CDR3 sequence: CASKGGRVKTEAFF. CDR3 bases: TGTGCCAGCAAGGGGGGGCGCGTAAAGACTGAAGCTTTCTTT. V usage is TRBV2 and J usage is TRBJ1-1; tentatively, D is TRBD1 (6 bases). Germline CDR1 is SNHLY and CDR2 is FYNNEI. V gave up 7 bases and J gave up 5 bases, with 17 bases separating them. The CDR3 is 14 amino acids.

The chain combines TRBV7-2 with TRBJ1-1; D is uncertain. The CDR3 consists of 14 residues. CDR1 is SGHTA, CDR2 FQGNSA, per germline. The V gene lost 4 bases and the J gene lost 6 bases, with 15 bases spanning the gap. As DNA, the CDR3 is TGTGCCAGCAGCTCTCGACCTGGGCCCTCTGAAGCTTTCTTT. Amino acids: CASSSRPGPSEAFF.

The chain is built from TRBV9 and TRBJ2-1, with 11 positions matching TRBD2. Trimming cost V 3 bases and J 7 bases; bases outside gene matches: 12. CDR1 and CDR2 from the germline V gene are SGDLS and YYNGEE. The length of the CDR3 is 17 residues. The CDR3 spells CASSANPGTSGRNEQFF. CDR3 nucleotides: TGTGCCAGCAGCGCCAACCCCGGGACTAGCGGTAGGAATGAGCAGTTCTTC.

This chain connects TRBV7-9 to TRBJ2-3, with TRBD1 matching over 7 bases. This CDR3 is built from 14 residues. CDR1 and CDR2 from the germline V gene are SEHNR and FQNEAQ (reference sequence). Written as DNA, the CDR3 is TGTGCGTGGAAGGGGGCGACGAGCACAGATACGCAGTATTTT. Its protein product is CAWKGATSTDTQYF.

The chain combines TRBV11-2 with TRBJ1-5; TRBD1 might be the D (5 bases). The CDR3 has 14 amino acids. Germline V lookup: CDR1 SGHAT, CDR2 FQNNGV. V dropped 1 base and J dropped 8 bases, with 12 bases sitting between them. CDR3 bases: TGTGCCAGCAGCTTAGCCGGATCACAGGAGCCCCAGCATTTT. The encoded protein is CASSLAGSQEPQHF.

This clone was detected only a few times. The CDR3 DNA reads as TGTGCCAGTAGTATCGGCAGCCTCTCGGGGGGCTACACCTTC. Encoded protein: CASSIGSLSGGYTF. This rearrangement joins TRBV19 to TRBJ1-2; D not certain. The V gene's germline CDR1 is LNHDA and CDR2 SQIVND (reference sequence). V was cut by 3 bases and J by 8 bases, with 16 bases left in between. The CDR3 is 14 amino acids.

The chain couples TRBV7-3 to TRBJ2-1; 7 positions agree with TRBD1. Trimming at V came to 5 bases and at J to 5 bases, leaving 6 bases not matched to a gene. Germline CDR1 reads SGHTA; CDR2 reads FQGTGA. The CDR3 is 14 amino acids. The CDR3 region has the DNA TGTGCCAGCAGCGCACCCGGGACAGACAATGAGCAGTTCTTC. As protein: CASSAPGTDNEQFF. The full variable domain, with the rest looked up from reference TRBV7-3 and TRBJ2-1, is GAGVSQTPSNKVTEKGKYVELRCDPISGHTALYWYRQSLGQGPEFLIYFQGTGAADDSGLPNDRFFAVRPEGSVSTLKIQRTERGDSAVYLCASSAPGTDNEQFFGPGTRLTVL.